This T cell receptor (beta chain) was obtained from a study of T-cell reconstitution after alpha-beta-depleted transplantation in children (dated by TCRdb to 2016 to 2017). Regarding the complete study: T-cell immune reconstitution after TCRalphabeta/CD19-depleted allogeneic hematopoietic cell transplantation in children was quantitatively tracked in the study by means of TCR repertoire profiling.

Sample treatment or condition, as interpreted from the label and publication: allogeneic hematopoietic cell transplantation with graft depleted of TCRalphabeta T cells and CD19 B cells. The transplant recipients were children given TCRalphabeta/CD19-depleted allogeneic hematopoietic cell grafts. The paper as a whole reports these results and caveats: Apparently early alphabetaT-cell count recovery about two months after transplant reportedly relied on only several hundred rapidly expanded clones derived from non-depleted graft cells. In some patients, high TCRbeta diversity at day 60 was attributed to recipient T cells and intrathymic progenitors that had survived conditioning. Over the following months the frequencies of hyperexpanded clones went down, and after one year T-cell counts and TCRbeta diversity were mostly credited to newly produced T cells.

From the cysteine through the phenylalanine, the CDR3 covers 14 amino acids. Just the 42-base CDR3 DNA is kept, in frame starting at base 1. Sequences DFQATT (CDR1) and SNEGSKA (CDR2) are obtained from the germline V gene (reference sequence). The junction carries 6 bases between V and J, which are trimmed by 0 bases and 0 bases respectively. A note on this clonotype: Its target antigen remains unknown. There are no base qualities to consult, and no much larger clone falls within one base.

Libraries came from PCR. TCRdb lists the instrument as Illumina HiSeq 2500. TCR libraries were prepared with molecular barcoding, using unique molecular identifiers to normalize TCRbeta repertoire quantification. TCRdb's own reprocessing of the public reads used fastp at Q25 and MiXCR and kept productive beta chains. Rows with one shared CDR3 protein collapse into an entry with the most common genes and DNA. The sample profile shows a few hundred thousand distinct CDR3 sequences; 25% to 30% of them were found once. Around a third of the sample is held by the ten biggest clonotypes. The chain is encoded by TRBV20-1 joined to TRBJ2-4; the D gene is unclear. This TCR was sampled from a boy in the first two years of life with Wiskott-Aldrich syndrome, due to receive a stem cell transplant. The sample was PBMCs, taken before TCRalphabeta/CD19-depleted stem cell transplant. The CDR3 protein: CSARDTLAKNIQYF. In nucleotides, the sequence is TGCAGTGCTAGAGATACCCTAGCCAAAAACATTCAGTACTTC.